This entry features one TCR beta chain sequence. This sample is part of a study of T cell changes during pregnancy in multiple sclerosis. The data were produced by immunoSEQ multiplex PCR, yet TCRdb's version contains in-frame clones alone and is incomplete. There are about 120,000 clones in the sample; more than 85% occur only once, and less than 2% lies in the top ten. V gave up 7 bases and J gave up 6 bases; unmatched junction bases: 9. CDR3 size: 14 residues. Germline V gene lookup returns CDR1 MNHNS and CDR2 SASEGT. V is TRBV6-1 and J is TRBJ2-1; 7 bases are shared with TRBD2. This receptor was identified in a female donor with multiple sclerosis, enrolled in a pregnancy study. This specimen was peripheral blood, taken in the third trimester of pregnancy. The CDR3: CASTPSGGGNEQFF. In DNA, the CDR3 is TGTGCCAGCACCCCGTCAGGCGGGGGCAATGAGCAGTTCTTC.